This TCR beta chain was identified during a study of T cells in pancreatic ductal adenocarcinoma. Study conclusions and caveats: Compared with tumor, blood showed more total productive templates and roughly 8.1-fold more clonotypes. Enrichment of CD45RO+ effector over naive T cells in tumors may bias clonality. Tumor and blood clonality did not differ significantly, about 0.11 versus 0.072. This surgical cohort overrepresents the minority presenting with early-stage disease.

CDR3 length: 13 amino acids. Unmatched junction bases numbered 1, after V lost 3 bases and J lost 5 bases. In germline, CDR1 is MNHNS, CDR2 SASEGT. Selected pancreatic ductal adenocarcinoma patients had undergone surgery without neoadjuvant therapy. Notes on this clone: Its antigen is not identified. This same CDR3 is encoded by further DNA sequences in the sample.

Profiled with immunoSEQ multiplex PCR; TCRdb holds only in-frame clones, not every one. The data contain over 90,000 clones, roughly 95% of them seen just once; the ten biggest clones take up less than 4%. The specimen sequenced was PBMCs. The source is a human donor with pancreatic ductal adenocarcinoma. This chain connects TRBV6-1 to TRBJ1-5, with 7 nucleotides matching TRBD1. CDR3 protein: CASSEQGDQPQHF. The CDR3 DNA is TGTGCCAGCAGTGAGCAGGGGGATCAGCCCCAGCATTTT.